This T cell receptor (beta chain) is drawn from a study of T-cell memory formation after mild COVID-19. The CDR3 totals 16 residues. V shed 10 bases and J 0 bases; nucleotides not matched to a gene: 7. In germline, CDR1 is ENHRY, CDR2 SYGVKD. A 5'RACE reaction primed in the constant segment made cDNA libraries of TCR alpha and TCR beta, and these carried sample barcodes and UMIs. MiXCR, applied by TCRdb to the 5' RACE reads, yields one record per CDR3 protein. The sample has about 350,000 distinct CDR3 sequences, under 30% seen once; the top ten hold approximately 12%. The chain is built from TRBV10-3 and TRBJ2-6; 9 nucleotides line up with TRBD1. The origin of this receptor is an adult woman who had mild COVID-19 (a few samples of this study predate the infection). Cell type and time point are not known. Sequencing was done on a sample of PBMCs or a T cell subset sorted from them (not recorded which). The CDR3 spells CATLGTGRSGANVLTF. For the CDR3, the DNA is TGTGCCACCCTCGGGACAGGGCGCTCTGGGGCCAACGTCCTGACTTTC.